The 32 T cell receptor beta chains reported below all come from one sample, sequenced in a study of blood T cell repertoires in COVID-19. Sequenced by immunoSEQ multiplex PCR; TCRdb stores in-frame clones only, minus some. The data contain around 150,000 clones, roughly 84% of them singletons. Sequenced input: peripheral blood. The receptors derive from a man between 65 and 85 years old with acute or convalescent COVID-19.

V and J are TRBV9 and TRBJ2-7, with 8 bases lining up with TRBD2. This CDR3 is 14 amino acids long. The ends lost 3 bases at V and 7 bases at J; junction bases unmatched: 9. The germline V gene has CDR1 SGDLS and CDR2 YYNGEE. The CDR3 loop is CASSAPGGLGEQYF. The CDR3 nucleotides read TGTGCCAGCAGCGCCCCGGGGGGGCTTGGGGAGCAGTACTTC.

The chain uses TRBV30 and TRBJ2-3; 7 nucleotides agree with TRBD2. This CDR3 is 16 amino acids long. Germline-derived CDR1 and CDR2 are GTSNPN and SVGIG (reference sequence). With V trimmed by 1 base and J by 1 base, 8 bases remained unmatched. CDR3 coding DNA: TGTGCCTGGAGTGCCCCCACTAGCGAACGCACAGATACGCAGTATTTT. Its protein is CAWSAPTSERTDTQYF.

V is TRBV29-1 and J is TRBJ2-7, with 11 bases aligning to TRBD2. The CDR3 extends over 13 amino acids. CDR1 is SQVTM and CDR2 is ANQGSEA in the germline V gene. The V segment lost 6 bases and the J segment 6 bases; nucleotides outside the gene matches: 7. The CDR3 here is CSVSTSGSPEQYF. CDR3 nucleotides: TGCAGCGTGAGTACTAGCGGGAGCCCCGAGCAGTACTTC.

The chain uses TRBV19 and TRBJ1-4; D perhaps matches TRBD1 (6 bases). Trimming removed 5 bases from V and 7 bases from J, with 14 bases in between. Germline CDR1 LNHDA, CDR2 SQIVND (reference sequence). This CDR3 comprises 14 residues. CDR3 nucleotides: TGTGCCAGTAGTCTCTCCAGGGGAAGTGAAAAACTGTTTTTT. Amino acids: CASSLSRGSEKLFF.

As regards this clone: At one end, the junction sequence differs from germline, possibly due to a read error. The CDR3 DNA reads as TGTGCCAGCTCCCCAAGGACAGGGGGCAACACCGGGGAGCTGCTTTTT. It codes for CASSPRTGGNTGELLF. The chain joins TRBV18 to TRBJ2-2, with 11 nucleotides matching TRBD1. This CDR3 has 16 residues. Germline V gene lookup returns CDR1 KGHSH and CDR2 LQKENI.

V usage is TRBV4-1 and J usage is TRBJ1-4; no definite D call. This CDR3 has 13 residues. Trimming took 4 bases from V and 0 from J, leaving 3 bases between them. The germline CDR1 and CDR2 sequences are MGHRA and YSYEKL. In DNA form, the CDR3 reads TGCGCCAGCAGCCCTGCAACTAATGAAAAACTGTTTTTT. Translating it yields CASSPATNEKLFF.

On this clone: Different DNA sequences within this sample yield the same CDR3. The rearrangement uses TRBV7-2 and TRBJ2-5, with 15 positions matching TRBD2. The CDR3 covers 15 residues. Germline V gene data show CDR1 as SGHTA and CDR2 as FQGNSA. V dropped 4 bases and J dropped 5; count of bases not matched to a gene: 2. The CDR3 coding sequence is TGTGCCAGCAGCTCAGGGACTAGCGGGGGGGAGACCCAGTACTTC. Translating gives CASSSGTSGGETQYF.

The rearrangement uses TRBV6-6 and TRBJ2-2; 8 bases match TRBD2. The length of the CDR3 is 16 residues. V dropped 0 bases and J dropped 7; count of bases not matched to a gene: 7. Looked up from germline, CDR1 is MNHNY and CDR2 is SVGAGI (reference sequence). CDR3 in amino acids: CASSYSSGLAGGELFF. CDR3 bases: TGTGCCAGCAGTTACTCGAGTGGGCTAGCGGGCGGGGAGCTGTTTTTT.

CDR3 nucleotide sequence: TGTGCCAGCAGCTTTGGAGCTAGCGGGAGGAACCAAGAGACCCAGTACTTC. Its protein is CASSFGASGRNQETQYF. This sequence joins TRBV12-1 and TRBJ2-5; the table's D call of TRBD2 was not tested on the DNA. TRBV12-1 is classified as a pseudogene. The CDR3 extends over 17 amino acids.

This clone was detected only a few times. This sequence joins TRBV4-1 and TRBJ1-2; TRBD1 agrees at 10 bases. Germline V gives CDR1 MGHRA, CDR2 YSYEKL. Trimming took 3 bases from V and 8 from J; bases not matched to a gene: 12. The CDR3 consists of 16 residues. DNA for the CDR3: TGCGCCAGCAGCCAGGGGACAGGGGACCTTACGAAAGGCTACACCTTC. Encoded protein: CASSQGTGDLTKGYTF.

The V call is TRBV3-1 (or the pseudogene TRBV3-2), the J call TRBJ1-6; 10 bases match TRBD1. The CDR3 has 15 residues. V was clipped by 5 bases and J by 13 bases; unmatched bases: 11. Germline assignment: CDR1 LGHDT and CDR2 YNNKEL (reference sequence). CDR3 coding DNA: TGTGCCAGCAGCTTGACCGGGACAGGGGTAGTCCCCCTCCACTTT. It codes for CASSLTGTGVVPLHF.

The chain is built from TRBV4-1 and TRBJ1-4; D is unresolved. CDR3 length equals 16 residues. CDR1 is MGHRA, CDR2 YSYEKL, per germline. Deletions cut 4 bases from V and 0 bases from J, with 12 bases between. The DNA for the CDR3 is TGCGCCAGCAGCCCCGGGAACAGTGCAACTAATGAAAAACTGTTTTTT. Its translation is CASSPGNSATNEKLFF.

This chain connects TRBV29-1 to TRBJ2-6; TRBD1 matches 7 bases. Germline trimming cut 1 base from V and 1 base from J; bases unmatched to any gene: 4. Germline assignment: CDR1 SQVTM and CDR2 ANQGSEA. This CDR3 has 16 amino acids. The CDR3 coding sequence is TGCAGCGTTGAAGTTCTGGGACAGTCTGGGGCCAACGTCCTGACTTTC. This gives the protein CSVEVLGQSGANVLTF. Looking up the rest from reference TRBV29-1 and TRBJ2-6 gives the full variable domain: SAVISQKPSRDICQRGTSLTIQCQVDSQVTMMFWYRQQPGQSLTLIATANQGSEATYESGFVIDKFPISRPNLTFSTLTVSNMSPEDSSIYLCSVEVLGQSGANVLTFGAGSRLTVL.

This clone was found once. V gene TRBV5-1 combines with J gene TRBJ2-3; 8 bases line up with TRBD1. Looked up from germline, CDR1 is SGHRS and CDR2 is YFSETQ. The CDR3 extends over 15 amino acids. The ends lost 0 bases at V and 4 bases at J; junction bases unmatched: 4. The CDR3 loop reads CASSLGDRGPDTQYF. The CDR3 DNA reads as TGCGCCAGCAGCTTGGGTGACAGGGGACCAGATACGCAGTATTTT.

This clone turned up a few times. The chain links TRBV5-3 to TRBJ1-5; D may be TRBD1 (6 bases). TRBV5-3 is an open reading frame whose function is uncertain. V was pared by 5 bases and J by 7 bases, with 16 bases between. This CDR3 comprises 14 residues. Here the CDR3 DNA reads TGTGCCAGAAGATTTGACAGGTTAAGGCAGCCCCAGCATTTT. Its translation is CARRFDRLRQPQHF.

This clone has a handful of counts. The V and J genes are TRBV28 and TRBJ2-5, with 7 bases matching TRBD1. Germline V gene sequence: CDR1 MDHEN, CDR2 SYDVKM. The V gene end was trimmed by 6 bases and the J gene end by 0 bases; junction bases not matched to a gene: 10. The CDR3 consists of 16 residues. Written as DNA, the CDR3 is TGTGCCAGCAGCCGACCCGGGACAGTGTACCAAGAGACCCAGTACTTC. Amino acids: CASSRPGTVYQETQYF.

The genes are TRBV28 and TRBJ1-2, with D uncertain. V lost 7 bases, J lost 7 bases, and 13 bases lay in between. The germline gives CDR1 MDHEN, CDR2 SYDVKM. The CDR3 spans 12 residues. In DNA form, the CDR3 reads TGTGCCAGCAAAGGAGCAGAAGTTGGCTACACCTTC. It specifies CASKGAEVGYTF.

Only one count was recorded for this clone. The rearrangement links TRBV28 to TRBJ2-5, with D possibly matching TRBD2 (6 bases). V lost 6 bases and J 1 base, leaving 18 bases between the germline ends. CDR3 length: 16 residues. Germline V CDR1 and CDR2: MDHEN, SYDVKM. In DNA form, the CDR3 reads TGTGCCAGCAGCCCTAGGCTCGGGACTCTCCAAGAGACCCAGTACTTC. The encoded protein is CASSPRLGTLQETQYF.

J is TRBJ1-4 and V is TRBV27; possibly TRBD1 for D (5 bases). The CDR3 is 14 residues long. V dropped 5 bases and J dropped 7 bases, with 14 bases sitting between them. The germline V gene has CDR1 MNHEY and CDR2 SMNVEV (reference sequence). CDR3 bases: TGTGCCAGCAGTATGGGGCGCAGCGCTGAAAAACTGTTTTTT. This sequence encodes CASSMGRSAEKLFF.

This chain joins TRBV7-2 and TRBJ2-3; 8 nucleotides match TRBD2. Trimming removed 2 bases from V and 2 bases from J; junction bases left unmatched: 9. This CDR3 region has 17 residues. Germline V gives CDR1 SGHTA, CDR2 FQGNSA. CDR3 coding DNA: TGTGCCAGCAGCTTATTTTTAACTAGCGGATACACAGATACGCAGTATTTT. This codes for CASSLFLTSGYTDTQYF.

The chain is built from TRBV5-1 and TRBJ1-6; D is uncertain. V dropped 3 bases and J dropped 8 bases, with 12 bases sitting between them. The CDR3 consists of 14 residues. Germline lookup yields CDR1 SGHRS and CDR2 YFSETQ. CDR3 DNA: TGCGCCAGCAGCTCTAGGACGGGAGATTCACCCCTCCACTTT. It encodes CASSSRTGDSPLHF.

This chain uses TRBV9 with TRBJ2-3; 7 bases agree with TRBD2. Germline assignment: CDR1 SGDLS and CDR2 YYNGEE. The junction had 5 bases not matched to a gene; V was cut back by 0 bases and J by 1 base. The CDR3 length is 16 residues. CDR3 sequence reads: CASSVAGGVGTDTQYF. The CDR3 nucleotides are TGTGCCAGCAGCGTAGCGGGAGGCGTCGGCACAGATACGCAGTATTTT.

The sample holds a few counts of this clone. The chain combines TRBV3-1 (or the pseudogene TRBV3-2) with TRBJ2-7; 7 bases align to TRBD2. Germline assignment: CDR1 LGHDT and CDR2 YNNKEL (reference sequence). The CDR3 runs to 15 residues. The V segment lost 7 bases and the J segment 2 bases; nucleotides outside the gene matches: 11. CDR3 amino acids: CASTRSGVPPYEQYF. CDR3 DNA sequence: TGTGCCAGCACCAGAAGCGGGGTTCCCCCCTACGAGCAGTACTTC.

V gene TRBV28 combines with J gene TRBJ2-1; 7 bases match TRBD2. V gave up 10 bases and J gave up 9 bases; unmatched junction bases: 6. Germline-derived CDR1 and CDR2 are MDHEN and SYDVKM. CDR3 size: 11 residues. The CDR3 protein is CATTLATEQFF. The CDR3 DNA reads TGTGCCACAACACTAGCGACTGAGCAGTTCTTC.

This chain uses TRBV12-3 or TRBV12-4 with TRBJ2-3, with TRBD2 matching over 7 bases. The CDR3 has 13 amino acids. Trimming cost V 7 bases and J 4 bases; bases outside gene matches: 5. DNA for the CDR3: TGTGCCAGCACCGGGGGGAGAGCAGATACGCAGTATTTT. This gives the protein CASTGGRADTQYF.

The CDR3, as DNA: TGTGCCAGCAGCCCAGCGGGAGGGGACCGTAATGAGCAGTTCTTC. Amino acid sequence: CASSPAGGDRNEQFF. The V and J genes are TRBV28 and TRBJ2-1; 10 bases line up with TRBD2. The CDR3 contains 15 residues. Germline trimming cut 6 bases from V and 7 bases from J; bases unmatched to any gene: 9. Germline-derived CDR1 and CDR2 are MDHEN and SYDVKM.

The J gene is TRBJ2-1, the V gene TRBV7-9; D gene uncertain. Trimming pared 5 bases from V and 3 bases from J, leaving 2 bases between. The CDR3 is 11 residues long. Germline CDR1 is SEHNR and CDR2 is FQNEAQ (reference sequence). CDR3 nucleotide sequence: TGTGCCAGCAGCCACTACAATGAGCAGTTCTTC. This encodes CASSHYNEQFF.

This sequence joins TRBV29-1 and TRBJ1-5, with TRBD1 matching 10 bases. The CDR3 has 14 residues. V shed 7 bases, J shed 1 base, and the junction held 4 bases outside the gene matches. Germline V gene lookup returns CDR1 SQVTM and CDR2 ANQGSEA. The DNA of the CDR3 is TGCAGCGCGAGGACAGGGGGGAGCAATCAGCCCCAGCATTTT. The encoded protein is CSARTGGSNQPQHF. The full variable domain, in which reference TRBV29-1 and TRBJ1-5 provide the parts outside the CDR3, is SAVISQKPSRDICQRGTSLTIQCQVDSQVTMMFWYRQQPGQSLTLIATANQGSEATYESGFVIDKFPISRPNLTFSTLTVSNMSPEDSSIYLCSARTGGSNQPQHFGDGTRLSIL.

This clone was observed a single time. This chain uses TRBV5-1 with TRBJ2-7; 8 positions match TRBD2. V lost 0 bases, J lost 2 bases, and 10 bases stayed unmatched. Germline assignment: CDR1 SGHRS and CDR2 YFSETQ. CDR3 length: 17 amino acids. This CDR3 reads CASSLGGAGGSPYEQYF. The CDR3 DNA reads as TGCGCCAGCAGCTTGGGCGGGGCGGGAGGATCCCCCTACGAGCAGTACTTC. The full variable domain, completed using reference TRBV5-1 and TRBJ2-7, is KAGVTQTPRYLIKTRGQQVTLSCSPISGHRSVSWYQQTPGQGLQFLFEYFSETQRNKGNFPGRFSGRQFSNSRSEMNVSTLELGDSALYLCASSLGGAGGSPYEQYFGPGTRLTVT.

CDR3 sequence (DNA): TGTGCCAGTCACCCAGGGTACCGGGACAGCGTTGCTAATTCACCCCTCCACTTT. As protein: CASHPGYRDSVANSPLHF. This chain connects TRBV19 to TRBJ1-6; 7 bases agree with TRBD1. Germline values: CDR1 LNHDA, CDR2 SQIVND (reference sequence). The CDR3 is made up of 18 amino acids. Trimming took 8 bases from V and 6 from J; bases not matched to a gene: 19.

The chain combines TRBV30 with TRBJ2-3; 8 nucleotides match TRBD2. Germline CDR1 and CDR2: GTSNPN and SVGIG (reference sequence). The CDR3 covers 14 residues. J was trimmed by 5 bases and V by 1 base; bases with no gene match: 5. CDR3 coding DNA: TGTGCCTGGAGTGACCGGGGGGGAGGAGATACGCAGTATTTT. It specifies CAWSDRGGGDTQYF.

This chain joins TRBV18 and TRBJ2-5; TRBD2 matches at 12 bases. The junction had 4 bases not matched to a gene; V was cut back by 3 bases and J by 5 bases. The germline gives CDR1 KGHSH, CDR2 LQKENI. This CDR3 has 15 residues. The CDR3 spells CASSPGLAGRETQYF. The CDR3 coding sequence is TGTGCCAGCTCACCCGGACTAGCGGGAAGGGAGACCCAGTACTTC. Full variable domain (outside the CDR3, taken from reference TRBV18 and TRBJ2-5): NAGVMQNPRHLVRRRGQEARLRCSPMKGHSHVYWYRQLPEEGLKFMVYLQKENIIDESGMPKERFSAEFPKEGPSILRIQQVVRGDSAAYFCASSPGLAGRETQYFGPGTRLLVL.